This is a list of T cell receptor beta chains from one sample in a study of T cells after posttransplantation cyclophosphamide. TCRdb's copy holds only in-frame clones and misses some; the assay was immunoSEQ multiplex PCR. The table records 8,500 to 13,000 clones, about 89% of them present only once. The material sequenced was CD4+ T cells sorted from PBMCs, taken after allogeneic stem cell transplant with posttransplant cyclophosphamide. These receptors originate from a young adult male patient who received an allogeneic stem cell transplant from a related donor, was CMV-positive, and had acute GVHD only. The graft donor may have contributed some T cells. Each CDR3 is given with its conserved first and last residue. The order of the fields is J gene, V gene, CDR3 protein.

J: TRBJ2-3
V: TRBV2
CDR3: CASSLVLPTDTQYF

J: TRBJ2-2
V: TRBV11-3
CDR3: CASSATGSGELFF

J: TRBJ1-2
V: TRBV6-1
CDR3: CASSEVGRGVTF

J: TRBJ1-1
V: TRBV6-9
CDR3: CASGKTGGGVAFF

J: TRBJ1-1
V: TRBV7-2
CDR3: CASTRGSRPWNTEAFF

J: TRBJ2-5
V: TRBV11-3
CDR3: CASSLGAGQQGPQYF

J: TRBJ1-2
V: TRBV7-6
CDR3: CASSSGQGYGYTF

J: TRBJ1-2
V: TRBV18
CDR3: CASSPPFGQGTYGYTF

J: TRBJ1-5
V: TRBV5-8
CDR3: CASSLTTTTTPGPQHF

J: TRBJ1-1
V: TRBV18
CDR3: CASSRTSNTEAFF

J: TRBJ1-2
V: TRBV18
CDR3: CASSQNGGAANYGYTF

J: TRBJ2-3
V: TRBV13
CDR3: CASSLVSGKTQYF

J: TRBJ1-5
V: TRBV2
CDR3: CASGRETHSNQPQHF

J: TRBJ1-2
V: TRBV7-8
CDR3: CASSLGGTGRMNYGYTF

J: TRBJ1-2
V: TRBV6-1
CDR3: CASKPPGQGGYGYTF

J: TRBJ2-2
V: TRBV25-1
CDR3: CASEPGQGMFGELFF

J: TRBJ1-5
V: TRBV5-8
CDR3: CASSWTGPSNQPQHF

J: TRBJ1-1
V: TRBV29-1
CDR3: CSYVTGLNTEAFF

J: TRBJ2-7
V: TRBV30
CDR3: CAWSPGGKIYEQYF

J: TRBJ2-1
V: TRBV29-1
CDR3: CSAGPLAGFSYNEQFF

J: TRBJ1-2
V: TRBV19
CDR3: CASSIDSNYGYTF

J: TRBJ1-1
V: TRBV27
CDR3: CASSLSPGGLNTEAFF

J: TRBJ1-1
V: TRBV7-9
CDR3: CASSRSGGDLIFFTEAFF

J: TRBJ1-4
V: TRBV4-2
CDR3: CASSLGTGNEKLFF

J: TRBJ1-1
V: TRBV27
CDR3: CASSWTGIMNTEAFF

J: TRBJ2-5
V: TRBV7-2
CDR3: CASSLGAGQETQYF

J: TRBJ1-3
V: TRBV15
CDR3: CATSREYLTIYF

J: TRBJ1-2
V: TRBV7-3
CDR3: CASSSPDRGYFGYTF

J: TRBJ1-6
V: TRBV19
CDR3: CASSITPEHSPLHF

J: TRBJ2-3
V: TRBV4-1
CDR3: CASSQDGHTDTQYF

J: TRBJ2-7
V: TRBV29-1
CDR3: CSVTSGDLYEQYF

J: TRBJ1-4
V: TRBV4-3
CDR3: CASSLLGSEKLFF

J: TRBJ1-5
V: TRBV12-5
CDR3: CASGDWAYGNQPQHF

J: TRBJ1-1
V: TRBV27
CDR3: CASSSPPGGAFF

J: TRBJ1-1
V: TRBV9
CDR3: CASSALGTVSTEAFF

J: TRBJ2-7
V: TRBV7-2
CDR3: CASSLRQGFNEQYF

J: TRBJ1-3
V: TRBV5-1
CDR3: CASSLGTGFSTIYF

J: TRBJ2-5
V: TRBV18
CDR3: CASSRDIQETQYF

J: TRBJ1-5
V: TRBV14
CDR3: CASSQGGVQPQHF

J: TRBJ2-7
V: TRBV9
CDR3: CASSVMVSGEQYF

J: TRBJ2-7
V: TRBV6-6
CDR3: CAAGGLVGEQYF

J: TRBJ2-3
V: TRBV6-1
CDR3: CASRPTSLDTQYF

J: TRBJ1-2
V: TRBV25-1
CDR3: CASSDRGLEGYTF

J: TRBJ2-1
V: TRBV2
CDR3: CASSLGLAGARWEQFF

J: TRBJ1-5
V: TRBV18
CDR3: CASSPRDRGGNQPQHF

J: TRBJ1-5
V: TRBV2
CDR3: CASSEEGVGNQPQHF

J: TRBJ2-2
V: TRBV6-6
CDR3: CASSYSTSGGAGELFF

J: TRBJ2-7
V: TRBV11-2
CDR3: CASSLAGLVYEQYF

J: TRBJ2-2
V: TRBV5-1
CDR3: CASSFGQLTNTGELFF

J: TRBJ1-2
V: TRBV20-1
CDR3: CSIGEGYGYTF

J: TRBJ2-5
V: TRBV14
CDR3: CASSPRTSGWETQYF

J: TRBJ1-5
V: TRBV27
CDR3: CASSLRRNQPQHF

J: TRBJ1-6
V: TRBV19
CDR3: CASSNRDSYNSPLHF